Described below is a single TCR beta chain sequence and its context. Sequencing used immunoSEQ multiplex PCR; TCRdb keeps in-frame clones, though not all of them. Found here are roughly 65,000 clones, 80% of them singletons; the top ten hold around an eighth. The data were obtained in a study of T cell responses to AZD1222 COVID-19 vaccine. The clonotype was recovered from an adult in good health. Sequencing was performed on peripheral blood, taken on day 0 of AZD1222 vaccination.

The CDR3 loop is CASSQLGTGENEKLFF. The CDR3 bases are TGTGCCAGCAGCCAACTCGGGACAGGGGAGAATGAAAAACTGTTTTTT. This sequence joins TRBV14 and TRBJ1-4, with 10 positions matching TRBD1. CDR1 SGHDN and CDR2 FVKESK come from the germline V gene. The J segment lost 5 bases and the V segment lost 2 bases, leaving 5 bases of the junction unmatched. There are 16 residues in the CDR3.